This is a list of T cell receptor beta chains from one sample in a study of T cells in Graves' hyperthyroidism and ophthalmopathy. TCRdb itself ran the multiplex PCR reads through MiXCR, one entry per CDR3 protein. The table has 400,000 to 500,000 distinct CDR3 sequences, about 15% seen once; the top ten hold roughly 17%. The sequencing input was blood. Every receptor here comes from a woman in her late teens or twenties with Graves' hyperthyroidism. The CDR3 runs from the conserved cysteine through the conserved F or W. A D gene is named only where the DNA matches it firmly. Clone size is stated in some rows and not others, as once, few, many or a class when expanded.

j_call,cdr3_length,v_call,d_call,clone_size,cdr3_aa,cdr3_nt
TRBJ2-1,13,TRBV11-3,TRBD1,many,CASSPPYRGEQFF,TGTGCCAGCAGCCCGCCTTACAGGGGTGAGCAGTTCTTC
TRBJ1-2,13,TRBV11-3,-,many,CASSLEDSYGYTF,TGTGCCAGCAGCTTAGAGGATAGCTATGGCTACACCTTC
TRBJ2-7,15,TRBV6-1,TRBD1,few,CASNSGGTGTYEQYF,TGTGCCAGCAATTCGGGTGGGACAGGTACCTACGAGCAGTACTTC
TRBJ2-4,19,TRBV7-9,TRBD2,-,CASSLALAGGPGGKNIQYF,TGTGCCAGCAGCTTAGCGCTGGCGGGAGGGCCTGGGGGCAAAAACATTCAGTACTTC
TRBJ1-3,15,TRBV30,-,many,CAWSVSSGSGNTIYF,TGTGCCTGGAGTGTATCGTCGGGATCTGGAAACACCATATATTTT
TRBJ1-2,13,TRBV12-3/TRBV12-4,-,many,CASHPRSNYGYTF,TGTGCCAGCCATCCCAGGTCAAACTATGGCTACACCTTC
TRBJ2-5,13,TRBV12-3/TRBV12-4,-,many,CASSDTGGETQYF,TGTGCCAGCAGTGACACAGGAGGGGAGACCCAGTACTTC
TRBJ2-6,13,TRBV20-1,-,-,CSARTPGANVLTF,TGCAGTGCCCGGACTCCTGGGGCCAACGTCCTGACTTTC
TRBJ2-5,13,TRBV9,-,-,CASGVGGQETQYF,TGTGCCAGCGGCGTAGGCGGACAAGAGACCCAGTACTTC
TRBJ2-3,15,TRBV5-1,TRBD1,few,CASGPGQGWTDTQYF,TGCGCCAGCGGCCCCGGACAGGGTTGGACAGATACGCAGTATTTT
TRBJ2-7,15,TRBV7-9,TRBD2,-,CASSLVSGSSNEQYF,TGTGCCAGCAGCTTAGTGAGCGGGAGCTCCAACGAGCAGTACTTC
TRBJ1-1,14,TRBV20-1,-,-,CSAPFGRTDTEAFF,TGCAGTGCTCCCTTCGGCCGGACGGACACTGAAGCTTTCTTT
TRBJ1-2,14,TRBV28,-,many,CAIGTATLVYGYTF,TGTGCCATCGGGACTGCGACTCTCGTCTATGGCTACACCTTC
TRBJ1-1,16,TRBV27,-,many,CASSLRQASGNTEAFF,TGTGCCAGCAGTTTAAGACAGGCCTCAGGGAACACTGAAGCTTTCTTT
TRBJ2-2,14,TRBV30,TRBD2,-,CAWGGGLNTGELSF,TGTGCCTGGGGGGGGGGACTTAACACCGGGGAGCTGTCTTTT
TRBJ1-5,14,TRBV19,-,-,CASSIGDRGQPQHF,TGTGCCAGTAGTATAGGGGATCGGGGGCAGCCCCAGCATTTT
TRBJ2-3,16,TRBV20-1,-,-,CSARDSGEYSTNTQYF,TGCAGTGCTAGAGATTCGGGGGAATACTCCACAAATACGCAGTATTTT
TRBJ2-7,15,TRBV3-1,TRBD2,few,CASSQASGRKGEQYF,TGTGCCAGCAGCCAAGCCAGCGGGAGAAAGGGCGAGCAGTACTTC
TRBJ1-1,12,TRBV30,-,-,CAWSLVGTEAFF,TGTGCCTGGAGCCTAGTGGGGACTGAAGCTTTCTTT
TRBJ1-1,14,TRBV6-1,TRBD1,many,CASSYRQGGTEAFF,TGTGCCAGCAGTTATCGGCAGGGGGGCACTGAAGCTTTCTTT
TRBJ2-3,17,TRBV14,-,many,CASSQSGKEWGTDTQYF,TGTGCCAGCAGCCAATCGGGAAAGGAGTGGGGCACAGATACGCAGTATTTT
TRBJ2-7,15,TRBV14,TRBD2,-,CASSHLRGSSYEQYF,TGTGCCAGCAGCCATTTGCGGGGGAGCTCCTACGAGCAGTACTTC
TRBJ1-1,17,TRBV5-1,TRBD1,few,CASSRTGGPDMNTEAFF,TGCGCCAGCAGCCGAACAGGGGGCCCAGACATGAACACTGAAGCTTTCTTT
TRBJ2-7,14,TRBV20-1,-,many,CSARDSGHSYEQYF,TGCAGTGCTAGAGATAGCGGTCACTCCTACGAGCAGTACTTC
TRBJ2-5,15,TRBV11-3,-,-,CASSFSTGRQETQYF,TGTGCCAGCAGCTTCAGTACAGGGAGGCAAGAGACCCAGTACTTC
TRBJ1-3,15,TRBV3-1,TRBD1,many,CASSYPGQGGNTIYF,TGTGCCAGCAGCTATCCGGGACAGGGAGGGAACACCATATATTTT
TRBJ1-2,14,TRBV7-9,-,many,CASSLNVGGHGYTF,TGTGCCAGCAGCTTAAACGTAGGCGGACATGGCTACACCTTC
TRBJ1-5,12,TRBV19,-,many,CASSQPSPAQHF,TGTGCCAGTAGCCAACCTTCCCCGGCCCAGCATTTT
TRBJ1-2,14,TRBV6-1,TRBD1,many,CASTYRDRGGGYTF,TGTGCCAGCACCTACCGAGACAGGGGGGGTGGCTACACCTTC
TRBJ2-1,12,TRBV18,-,-,CASSPMGEDSFF,TGTGCCAGCTCACCGATGGGAGAAGACTCCTTCTTC
TRBJ1-6,15,TRBV27,TRBD1,many,CASRLGTELGSPLHF,TGTGCCAGCAGACTTGGGACAGAATTGGGGTCACCCCTCCACTTT
TRBJ1-2,13,TRBV24-1,TRBD1,-,CAPRQGKNYGYTF,TGTGCCCCACGACAGGGGAAAAACTATGGCTACACCTTC
TRBJ1-2,15,TRBV24-1,TRBD1,many,CATSADDRGDYGYTF,TGTGCCACCAGTGCCGATGACAGGGGGGACTATGGCTACACCTTC
TRBJ1-2,13,TRBV11-2,TRBD1,many,CTSSLEGAEGYTF,TGTACCAGCAGCCTGGAGGGGGCAGAGGGCTACACCTTC
TRBJ1-1,12,TRBV10-3,-,many,CAISQPNTEAFF,TGTGCCATCAGTCAACCGAACACTGAAGCTTTCTTT
TRBJ2-7,15,TRBV3-1,TRBD2,many,CASSLRTSGPYEQYF,TGTGCCAGCAGCCTCCGGACTAGCGGGCCGTACGAGCAGTACTTC
TRBJ1-2,14,TRBV12-3/TRBV12-4,-,few,CASSPGDANYGYTF,TGTGCCAGCAGCCCAGGGGATGCCAACTATGGCTACACCTTC
TRBJ1-1,15,TRBV18,-,many,CASSPSDLRDTEAFF,TGTGCCAGCTCACCCAGTGATCTCAGGGACACTGAAGCTTTCTTT
TRBJ2-3,16,TRBV7-3,TRBD2,many,CASSLLAAGGSDTQYF,TGTGCCAGCAGCCTACTAGCGGCTGGCGGCTCAGATACGCAGTATTTT
TRBJ1-2,14,TRBV27,-,many,CASSLVPGQENYTF,TGTGCCAGCAGTTTAGTCCCGGGACAAGAGAACTACACCTTC
TRBJ2-7,14,TRBV10-2,TRBD2,many,CASSVVAGASEQYF,TGCGCCAGCAGTGTCGTAGCGGGAGCGAGCGAGCAGTACTTC
TRBJ1-5,15,TRBV7-9,-,-,CASSLGHGPIQPQHF,TGTGCCAGCAGCTTGGGACATGGGCCTATTCAGCCCCAGCATTTT
TRBJ2-3,15,TRBV5-8,TRBD2,-,CASSSGDREGQAQYF,TGTGCCAGCAGCTCAGGGGATCGGGAGGGCCAGGCGCAGTATTTT
TRBJ2-3,13,TRBV7-2,-,many,CASSLVPPDTQYF,TGTGCCAGCAGCTTAGTGCCCCCAGATACGCAGTATTTT
TRBJ1-2,17,TRBV6-2/TRBV6-3,-,many,CASASSQGSRFDYGYTF,TGTGCCAGCGCCTCTTCTCAGGGCAGTCGGTTCGACTATGGCTACACCTTC
TRBJ2-6,15,TRBV7-8,-,-,CASVWGRGGANVLTF,TGTGCCAGCGTCTGGGGCAGGGGAGGGGCCAACGTCCTGACTTTC
TRBJ1-5,16,TRBV7-9,-,-,CASSLLSAGGNQPQHF,TGTGCCAGCAGCTTACTGTCCGCGGGGGGCAATCAGCCCCAGCATTTT
TRBJ2-1,14,TRBV5-1,-,once,CASREGQTYNEQFF,TGCGCCAGCAGGGAGGGACAGACTTACAATGAGCAGTTCTTC
TRBJ1-3,17,TRBV15,-,-,CATSKLTATDAGNTIYF,TGTGCCACCAGCAAGCTTACCGCTACCGACGCTGGAAACACCATATATTTT
TRBJ1-4,18,TRBV15,-,-,CATSRDLYSGGANEKLFF,TGTGCCACCAGCAGAGATCTCTATTCTGGGGGAGCTAATGAAAAACTGTTTTTT
TRBJ2-7,15,TRBV27,-,many,CASRMVGLHQSEQYF,TGTGCCAGCAGAATGGTGGGGCTCCATCAAAGCGAGCAGTACTTC
TRBJ2-2,14,TRBV19,-,many,CASSIGRGSGELFF,TGTGCCAGTAGTATCGGAAGGGGCAGCGGGGAGCTGTTTTTT
TRBJ2-7,17,TRBV5-6,TRBD2,-,CASSLAWGGARSDEQYF,TGTGCCAGCAGCTTGGCCTGGGGAGGGGCGAGATCGGACGAGCAGTACTTC
TRBJ1-6,14,TRBV19,TRBD1,-,CASSRGTGDSPLHF,TGTGCCAGTAGCCGAGGGACAGGGGACTCACCCCTCCACTTT
TRBJ2-5,16,TRBV19,-,many,CASSILGGAGRETQYF,TGTGCCAGTAGTATTTTAGGGGGCGCGGGGCGAGAGACCCAGTACTTC